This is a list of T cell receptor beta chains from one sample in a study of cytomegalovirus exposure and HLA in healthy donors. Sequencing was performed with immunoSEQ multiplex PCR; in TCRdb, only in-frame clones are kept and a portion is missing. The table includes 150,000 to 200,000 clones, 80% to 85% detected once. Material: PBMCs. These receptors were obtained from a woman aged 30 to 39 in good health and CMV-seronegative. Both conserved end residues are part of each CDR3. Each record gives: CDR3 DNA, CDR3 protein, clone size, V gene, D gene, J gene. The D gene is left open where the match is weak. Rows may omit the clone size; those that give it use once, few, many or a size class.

TGTGCCAGCAGCACTGCATTTCGGGACAGATATAATGAAAAACTGTTTTTT CASSTAFRDRYNEKLFF - TRBV7-2 TRBD1 TRBJ1-4
TGTGCCAGCAGTTTAGGACAGGGACAGCCCCAGCATTTT CASSLGQGQPQHF - TRBV27 TRBD1 TRBJ1-5
TGTGCCAGCAGCCCACAGGCGGTCCACGAGCAGTACTTC CASSPQAVHEQYF - TRBV14 - TRBJ2-7
TGTGCCAGCAGTTACGACCTAGCGGGGGGGGCCAACGGCCTGACTTTC CASSYDLAGGANGLTF once TRBV6-5 TRBD2 TRBJ2-6
TGTGCCAGCAGTTTATCGACAGGGGGCGGGGAGCTGTTTTTT CASSLSTGGGELFF - TRBV27 TRBD1 TRBJ2-2
TGTGCCAGCAGTTTATGGGGGCTAGCGGGAGGAAAAAGAAACAATGAGCAGTTCTTC CASSLWGLAGGKRNNEQFF - TRBV27 TRBD2 TRBJ2-1
TGTGCCAGCAGTACGCAGGGATGGAGCTCCTACGAGCAGTACTTC CASSTQGWSSYEQYF - TRBV6-1 - TRBJ2-7
TGTGCCAGCAGCTTTGGACAAATAATTTCCTTATACAATGAGCAGTTCTTC CASSFGQIISLYNEQFF - TRBV5-4 - TRBJ2-1
TGTGCCAGCAGCAAAGCCGACAGGGAAGAGACCCAGTACTTC CASSKADREETQYF - TRBV21-1 - TRBJ2-5
TGTGCCAGCAGTAGGGGGGGGCCTGGAGAGCAGTACTTC CASSRGGPGEQYF - TRBV28 - TRBJ2-5
TGCGCCAGCAGCTCTTCAGGGGGAATTAATGAAAAACTGTTTTTT CASSSSGGINEKLFF - TRBV5-1 TRBD1 TRBJ1-4
TGTGCCAGCAGCCCCAGCGGGAGGTGGGCAGATACGCAGTATTTT CASSPSGRWADTQYF - TRBV7-9 TRBD2 TRBJ2-3
TGTGCCAGCAGCTTGGCTCTCCCGGGAGGTAGAGGCGAGCAGTACTTC CASSLALPGGRGEQYF - TRBV5-8 TRBD2 TRBJ2-7
TGTGCCAGCAGTTACTCGTCACTAGCGGGGTCGGAGCAGTACTTC CASSYSSLAGSEQYF once TRBV6-5 TRBD2 TRBJ2-7
TGCGCCAGCAGTGAATTCGGCAGGGGGCGTGATACGCAGTATTTT CASSEFGRGRDTQYF few TRBV10-1 TRBD1 TRBJ2-3
TGTGCCAGCAGCTTGGACAGGGGATTTTCTGGGGCCAACGTCCTGACTTTC CASSLDRGFSGANVLTF - TRBV5-8 TRBD1 TRBJ2-6
TGTGCCAGCAGCCAAGGTGAGGGAACTGAAGCTTTCTTT CASSQGEGTEAFF - TRBV4-2 - TRBJ1-1
TGTGCCAGCAGTTTATGGGACAGGGGGTCGGCAGATACGCAGTATTTT CASSLWDRGSADTQYF - TRBV28 TRBD1 TRBJ2-3
TGTGCCAGCTCCCCAGGGGCCTCTTCTAATGAAAAACTGTTTTTT CASSPGASSNEKLFF - TRBV18 - TRBJ1-4
TGTGCCATCAGCTTTGACGAGGCAGATACGCAGTATTTT CAISFDEADTQYF - TRBV10-3 - TRBJ2-3
TGTGCCAGCAGCTACTGGTCCGGGGAGCTGTTTTTT CASSYWSGELFF - TRBV7-9 - TRBJ2-2
TGTGCCAGCAGCCAAATGGGACTAGCGGGAGGGTCGGGCACAGATACGCAGTATTTT CASSQMGLAGGSGTDTQYF - TRBV4-2 TRBD2 TRBJ2-3
TGTGCCAGCAGCGCCCTCCGGAGCAGCCACCAAGAGACCCAGTACTTC CASSALRSSHQETQYF - TRBV28 - TRBJ2-5
TGTGCCACCAGTCGAACCAGGGGAGGGATGGGGTACACCTTC CATSRTRGGMGYTF - TRBV15 - TRBJ1-2
TGTGCCAGCAGCCTGTTTACAGGGGCCTACAATGAGCAGTTCTTC CASSLFTGAYNEQFF - TRBV7-2 TRBD1 TRBJ2-1
TGTGCCAGCAGCGACGGGACAGTAGATAACTATGGCTACACCTTC CASSDGTVDNYGYTF - TRBV9 TRBD1 TRBJ1-2
TGCGCCAGCAGCCAAGAGGGGAGCGGCCTTGGGGATACGCAGTATTTT CASSQEGSGLGDTQYF - TRBV4-3 - TRBJ2-3
TGTGCCAGCTCACCGGACAGGACCTATGGCTACACCTTC CASSPDRTYGYTF - TRBV18 TRBD1 TRBJ1-2
TGTGCCAGCAGCCAAGTGTCCGGTGCCTCTGGAAACACCATATATTTT CASSQVSGASGNTIYF - TRBV14 - TRBJ1-3
TGCGCCAGCAGCTTGGCGGAGGCAACCCCCTACGAGCAGTACTTC CASSLAEATPYEQYF - TRBV5-1 - TRBJ2-7
TGTGCCAGCAGTCCGCGCCTCTTAGCGGGAGACGAGCAGTACTTC CASSPRLLAGDEQYF - TRBV27 TRBD2 TRBJ2-7
TGTGCCAGTAGTGGCTTAGCGGGAACATCGGAGACCCAGTACTTC CASSGLAGTSETQYF - TRBV19 TRBD2 TRBJ2-5
TGTGCCACCAGCAGAGATTGGGGGCGGAACACTGAAGCTTTCTTT CATSRDWGRNTEAFF - TRBV15 - TRBJ1-1
TGTGCCAGTAGTACCCCTGGGGAGGGGTACAATGAGCAGTTCTTC CASSTPGEGYNEQFF - TRBV19 TRBD2 TRBJ2-1
TGTGCCAGCTCACCAACAGTCGTTATGAACACTGAAGCTTTCTTT CASSPTVVMNTEAFF - TRBV18 - TRBJ1-1
TGTGCCAGCAGTGACCGGGACAGGGGGCGCAAGAAAGAGACCCAGTACTTC CASSDRDRGRKKETQYF - TRBV6-1 TRBD1 TRBJ2-5
TGTGCCAGCAGCAAGCAGGGGGCTGGAGATACGCAGTATTTT CASSKQGAGDTQYF - TRBV7-9 TRBD1 TRBJ2-3
TGTGCCAGCAGTTCGCCGGGACTCCAGCCCTACGAGCAGTACTTC CASSSPGLQPYEQYF - TRBV28 - TRBJ2-7
TGCGCCAGCAGCCAACCTCCCGAGACTAGCGGGAGTGGAGACGAGCAGTACTTC CASSQPPETSGSGDEQYF - TRBV4-1 TRBD2 TRBJ2-7